The entry below describes one T cell receptor (beta chain). The target of this receptor is not known. In total, approximately 700 healthy bone marrow donors made up the cohort. At the time of sampling, all cohort members were nominally healthy, though unrecorded immune exposures were likely present. The donor tested CMV seronegative, placing the donor among the 350 to 400 seronegative members of the cohort. A peripheral blood sample was collected from each donor, and TCR beta sequencing was performed on peripheral blood mononuclear cells. Genomic DNA was extracted from the blood cell samples with the Qiagen DNeasy Blood Extraction Kit. The data were taken from a study of cytomegalovirus exposure and HLA in healthy donors (dated by TCRdb to about 2017). Broadly, across the study: An earlier analysis of more than 550 of the donors reported approximately 260 Gb of sequence data and 90 million to 120 million unique TCR beta sequences obtained from roughly 180 million T cells. Genome-wide SNP genotypes for about 55% of the roughly 670 donors were used in a later genetic analysis, which treated that subset as a discovery cohort. Among the roughly 400 genotyped donors, about 85% belonged to the genetic ancestry cluster associated with self-reported Caucasian donors. The number of typed donors differed by locus: roughly 629-630 for A, B, C, DRB1 and DQB1; 522 for DQA1; about 600 for DPA1; and about 450 for DPB1. Donor age, sex, ethnicity and CMV serostatus were compiled alongside the repertoire data. All discovery cohort repertoires had been generated on a single sequencing platform. On average, around 240,000 unique TCR beta nucleotide sequences were sequenced per donor among 350 to 400 genotyped donors of the cohort, with roughly 18% of those sequences being non-productive. Along with the approximately 670-subject first cohort, a separate validation cohort of more than 90 different subjects was used. The aim of the study was to test whether cataloging public T cell receptors could identify signatures of past pathogen exposure. The T cell repertoires of around 730 subjects were profiled by immunosequencing and related to cytomegalovirus serostatus. To decide whether each TCR beta V gene segment behaved as functional or pseudogenic, an earlier analysis of approximately 600 of the donors relied on high-throughput TCR beta sequencing. Rather than using new phenotypic data, the later analysis identified candidate immune exposures from TCR beta sequences and from how often those sequences occurred across donors. Both class I and class II loci were covered by HLA typing, at four-digit resolution. An early release covering around 630 HLA-typed donors comprised 250 to 350 gigabases of sequencing data and tens of millions of unique TCR sequences. Five DR-DQ haplotypes were treated as single units for association and clustering because of strong linkage in the cohort. In a later analysis, previously published TCR beta repertoires from 600 to 850 donors were re-analyzed and high-resolution HLA genotyping was added so that TCR occurrence patterns could be studied. To predict cytomegalovirus infection status, the study combined high-throughput TCR immunosequencing, statistical association of individual TCRs with disease status, and machine learning. Overall study results and their limits: In a later analysis, HLA-associated TCR beta chains were found to be more clonally expanded and to have lower generation probabilities than equally common non-associated chains. In a later genetic analysis, a missense DCLRE1C variant was associated with V-gene and J-gene trimming of TCR beta chains, and the association was replicated in an independent cohort. A further reported finding was that TCR beta sequences accurately predicted the HLA-A and HLA-B alleles for most subjects in the first cohort. The study listed 150 to 200 TCR beta chains as associated with cytomegalovirus. An earlier analysis of some 560 of the donors showed that most TCR beta V segments appeared in productive rearrangements either about 87% or about 30% of the time, which broadly matched IMGT annotations. In a later analysis, TCR association rates were found to vary across HLA loci, with the most associated TCRs seen for DRB1 alleles and the fewest for HLA-C alleles. According to a later analysis, most CMV-associated TCR beta chains appeared to be HLA-restricted, and the HLA associations seemed to be driven largely by CMV exposure. Most TCR sequences were observed very rarely across donors, whereas some public TCRs were present in many individuals. The earlier analysis of some 560 of the donors excluded approximately 15 rarely observed V segments, including chromosome 9 orphons, because counts were too low. A group of highly shared sequence variants was considered likely to be a technical artifact of the sequencing pipeline. A later analysis associated 16,951 TCR beta sequences with specific HLA alleles at a false discovery rate of 0.05. The classifier was reported to diagnose cytomegalovirus status with high specificity and sensitivity in both the original cohort and the validation cohort. Presence/absence analyses assumed roughly uniform sequencing depth across donors, an assumption that may not hold. Linkage disequilibrium might explain the correlated functional status among segregating V segments, but an unknown experimental factor could not be excluded. CMV serostatus was the only immune exposure information available for the cohort. Compared with the approximately 700-donor mean, donors in an Asian-associated ancestry cluster had fewer N-insertions in productive TCRs, according to a later genetic analysis. When HLA alleles, especially DR and DQ, strongly co-occurred, TCR associations were difficult to assign to individual alleles. The authors suggested that the approach could potentially be extended to other disease states and immunological phenotypes. Some IMGT-functional V segments, including TRBV6-2 and TRBV6-3, could not be distinguished by the 87-base-pair reads and were therefore excluded. A few of the identified cytomegalovirus-associated TCR beta chains were confirmed in vitro to be specific for cytomegalovirus antigens. Because HLA typing was missing for some donors at each locus, association tests included only the typed subset. In this cohort, only TCR beta chains were sequenced, and detectable features were limited by the absence of alpha or paired-chain data. A later analysis reported that several top co-occurrence clusters appeared linked to parvovirus B19, influenza, CMV and Epstein-Barr virus.

The junction carries 14 bases between V and J, which are trimmed by 5 bases and 3 bases respectively. Based on the germline V gene, the CDR1 and CDR2 sequences are SGHTA and FQGNSA. From its cysteine to its phenylalanine, the CDR3 spans 14 amino acids. Only CDR3 DNA is held: 42 bases, read in frame from base 1. Library preparation employed the immunoSEQ multiplex PCR assay. A mixture of 60 forward primers for TCR Vbeta segments and 13 reverse primers for TCR Jbeta segments was used in the multiplex PCR. The CDR3 region of rearranged TCR beta genes was amplified from genomic DNA with a multiplex PCR assay. The amplified TCR beta libraries were sequenced on the Illumina HiSeq System as 87-base-pair reads. Per the original workflow: In a later analysis, roughly 80 million unique TCR beta chains were counted across the 650 to 700 repertoires, and around 11 million of these chains were shared by at least two donors. To remove PCR and sequencing errors, raw reads were error-corrected and collapsed into unique sequences using a nearest-neighbor algorithm that merged closely related sequences. Alignment of CDR3 sequences to IMGT reference sequences was used to assign V, D and J gene segments. For a sequence to be retained, a match of at least six nucleotides to both a V gene segment and a J gene segment was required. A rearrangement counted as productive if the CDR3 had no stop codons and remained in frame with V and J, and every other rearrangement counted as non-productive. Following IMGT convention, CDR3 was defined as the stretch from the second conserved V-encoded cysteine to the conserved J-encoded phenylalanine. Sequences without an unambiguous match to a single V gene segment were excluded from the earlier analysis of several hundred of the donors. An earlier analysis of 587 of the donors called V segments functional above 56.7% productive rearrangements and segregating when the between-donor standard deviation exceeded 5%. To diagnose cytomegalovirus status from the catalog of TCR beta chain sequences, a statistical classification framework was built. V and J gene assignment, in a later analysis, came from comparing TCR nucleotide sequences with IMGT/GENE-DB human TR gene sequences. A later analysis assigned CDR3 sequences and most-parsimonious VDJ recombination scenarios with the TCRdist pipeline. In a later analysis, each TCR beta chain was defined by its CDR3 amino acid sequence together with its V-gene family, and reads lacking a unique V-gene family were excluded. A later analysis removed roughly 590 highly shared, low-generation-probability nucleotide sequences to deal with suspected cross-contamination and a sequencing artifact. A later analysis calculated a clonal expansion index for each public chain from normalized within-repertoire ranks of inferred template counts. In a later analysis, generation probabilities were computed with a VDJ recombination model fitted to out-of-frame rearrangements, and the resulting probabilities were checked against IGoR. In a later analysis, hypergeometric tests were used to score TCR-TCR, TCR-HLA and TCR-CMV co-occurrence, with a repertoire-size bias correction applied to TCR pairs. In a later analysis, false discovery rates were estimated by permuting HLA or CMV assignments 20 times. In a later analysis, co-occurring TCRs were grouped with DBSCAN, and TCRdist sequence similarity was added when clustering was performed within HLA-allele-positive subsets. Repertoires with fewer than 30,000 or more than 120,000 public chains were left out of co-occurrence clustering, as were roughly five repertoires with anomalous nucleotide sharing. TCRdb obtained this table from immuneACCESS and retained in-frame rearrangements with V and J assigned. These tables miss some clones; where compared with another copy, unresolved V genes account for less than half of the shortfall, and the remainder is unexplained. V and J calls and clone size are those listed in that table; D and trimming were worked out from the DNA. The sample has tens of thousands of clones on record. The top ten hold 4% of the sample.

This clonotype was obtained from a male donor in good health and CMV-seronegative. The sequencing sample was made of PBMCs. The chain links TRBV7-2 with TRBJ2-7; TRBD1 is perhaps the D gene, given 8 matching bases. This receptor has the CDR3 CASSLQGGYYEQYF. The DNA reads TGTGCCAGCAGCCTACAGGGGGGGTACTACGAGCAGTACTTC.